These T cell receptor beta chains were read from a single sample in a study of shared clonotypes between healthy human individuals. Method: immunoSEQ multiplex PCR; TCRdb's copy keeps in-frame clones and lacks some. Of roughly 2.6 million clones listed, roughly 92% are singletons. Sequencing was carried out using naive CD4+ T cells sorted from blood. These receptors were collected from a man younger than 30 in good health. CDR3s include the opening cysteine and the closing phenylalanine or tryptophan. Each record gives: V gene, J gene, CDR3 length, CDR3 protein.

V: TRBV28
J: TRBJ2-6
length: 15
CDR3: CASLPGGSGANVLTF

V: TRBV23-1
J: TRBJ2-7
length: 16
CDR3: CASSHTTGGLDYEQYF

V: TRBV21-1
J: TRBJ2-7
length: 18
CDR3: CASSKKLRAGTGGYEQYF

V: TRBV27
J: TRBJ2-7
length: 14
CDR3: CASSHRTGTYEQYF

V: TRBV4-1
J: TRBJ2-7
length: 14
CDR3: CASSQVDRGREQYF

V: TRBV30
J: TRBJ1-2
length: 14
CDR3: CAWGTRTSNYGYTF

V: TRBV19
J: TRBJ2-5
length: 14
CDR3: CASRLTGIQETQYF

V: TRBV19
J: TRBJ1-5
length: 15
CDR3: CASSISGTGNQPQHF

V: TRBV10-3
J: -
length: 13
CDR3: CATRGGALGEQYF

V: TRBV19
J: TRBJ2-3
length: 16
CDR3: CASSPSLSRGTDTQYF

V: TRBV29-1
J: TRBJ2-1
length: 11
CDR3: CSPSFYNEQFF

V: TRBV5-1
J: TRBJ2-7
length: 15
CDR3: CASSFNSDDAYEQYF

V: TRBV2
J: TRBJ2-7
length: 13
CDR3: CASRRDGTYEQYF

V: TRBV11-3
J: TRBJ2-1
length: 15
CDR3: CASSLGGGSYNEQFF

V: TRBV4-1
J: TRBJ1-4
length: 16
CDR3: CASSDDMRGRLEKLFF

V: TRBV5-4
J: TRBJ2-5
length: 14
CDR3: CASSIDGGRKTQYF

V: TRBV2
J: TRBJ2-3
length: 12
CDR3: CASKPDPDTQYF

V: TRBV4-3
J: TRBJ2-5
length: 15
CDR3: CASSQGLAGWETQYF

V: TRBV20-1
J: TRBJ2-7
length: 11
CDR3: CSARGVDEQYF

V: TRBV6-1
J: TRBJ2-2
length: 17
CDR3: CASSEFFGGLNTGELFF

V: TRBV6-6
J: TRBJ1-1
length: 13
CDR3: CASSQWDRGGAFF

V: TRBV18
J: TRBJ2-7
length: 16
CDR3: CASSPTPGGSSYEQYF

V: TRBV2
J: TRBJ2-2
length: 16
CDR3: CASSGGLAGVFGELFF

V: TRBV28
J: TRBJ2-7
length: 17
CDR3: CASSTPLMTSLVYEQYF

V: TRBV6-6
J: TRBJ1-2
length: 11
CDR3: CASSYVGGTTF

V: TRBV30
J: TRBJ1-1
length: 13
CDR3: CAWSGDGNTEAFF

V: TRBV27
J: TRBJ2-7
length: 17
CDR3: CASSFISGRGPSYEQYF

V: TRBV10-3
J: TRBJ1-3
length: 16
CDR3: CAISVGTGKTGNTIYF

V: TRBV6-5
J: TRBJ2-7
length: 14
CDR3: CASSYGGVGNEQYF

V: TRBV10-3
J: TRBJ1-1
length: 14
CDR3: CAISVGNSQTEAFF

V: TRBV5-1
J: TRBJ1-5
length: 13
CDR3: CASRANSNQPQHF

V: TRBV29-1
J: TRBJ2-2
length: 13
CDR3: CSVDRGRTGELFF

V: TRBV18
J: TRBJ2-2
length: 15
CDR3: CASSPPWRITGELFF

V: TRBV18
J: TRBJ2-7
length: 14
CDR3: CASSDQTSSYEQYF

V: TRBV10-2
J: TRBJ2-2
length: 13
CDR3: CASSESWPGELFF

V: TRBV18
J: TRBJ2-3
length: 18
CDR3: CASSPGTGGASLTDTQYF

V: TRBV5-6
J: -
length: 14
CDR3: CASSGRLRSYEQYF

V: TRBV9
J: TRBJ1-2
length: 13
CDR3: CASSVAPHPRYTF

V: TRBV5-1
J: TRBJ2-3
length: 16
CDR3: CASSLRGQGPAYTQYF

V: TRBV27
J: TRBJ2-7
length: 17
CDR3: CASSLEHRDRGAYEQYF

V: TRBV11-2
J: TRBJ2-3
length: 13
CDR3: CASSPSFTDTQYF

V: TRBV30
J: TRBJ2-7
length: 12
CDR3: CAWSPGEREQYF

V: TRBV10-2
J: TRBJ2-3
length: 13
CDR3: CASSGQRTDTQYF

V: TRBV9
J: TRBJ2-5
length: 14
CDR3: CASSARQGSETQYF

V: TRBV5-1
J: TRBJ2-5
length: 15
CDR3: CASSPRREGQETQYF

V: TRBV28
J: TRBJ1-2
length: 13
CDR3: CASTLGINYGYTF

V: TRBV6-6
J: TRBJ2-3
length: 15
CDR3: CASSYSRLTTDTQYF

V: TRBV7-9
J: TRBJ1-4
length: 17
CDR3: CASSSRPPGLLNEKLFF

V: TRBV10-3
J: TRBJ1-2
length: 11
CDR3: CAIGFLGGYTF

V: TRBV10-3
J: TRBJ1-2
length: 14
CDR3: CAIRYGQNNYGYTF

V: TRBV7-9
J: TRBJ1-1
length: 13
CDR3: CASSWDQTSEAFF

V: TRBV10-2
J: TRBJ2-3
length: 14
CDR3: CASSGPGGTDTQYF

V: TRBV6-1
J: TRBJ1-5
length: 13
CDR3: CASMWGENQPQHF

V: TRBV14
J: TRBJ1-1
length: 14
CDR3: CASSRTGVNTEAFF

V: TRBV18
J: TRBJ1-1
length: 14
CDR3: CASSLGPAVTEAFF

V: TRBV7-9
J: TRBJ2-2
length: 13
CDR3: CASSLNYGGELFF

V: TRBV9
J: TRBJ1-1
length: 15
CDR3: CASDPGGGRNTEAFF

V: TRBV6-5
J: TRBJ2-5
length: 12
CDR3: CASSSAGETQYF